These 29 T cell receptor beta chains originate from one sample sequenced in a study of T cells after yellow fever vaccination. One entry per CDR3 protein results from TCRdb running MiXCR on the 5' RACE reads. The profile shows about 550,000 distinct CDR3 sequences, over 15% of them singletons. The sequencing here drew on PBMCs, taken 15 days after the yellow fever booster vaccination. The receptors stem from a young man who received the YFV17D yellow fever vaccine.

In DNA, the CDR3 is TGTGCCAGTAGTATTGGCCGACGACTAATGAGCTACGAGCAGTACTTC. This gives the protein CASSIGRRLMSYEQYF. The rearrangement uses TRBV19 and TRBJ2-7; maybe TRBD2 (5 bases). V lost 3 bases to trimming and J lost 3 bases, with 18 bases between them. This CDR3 is built from 16 residues. CDR1 LNHDA and CDR2 SQIVND come from the germline V gene (reference sequence).

The chain recombines TRBV20-1 with TRBJ2-1; 15 bases agree with TRBD2. Trimming cost V 2 bases and J 7 bases; bases outside gene matches: 9. Germline loops: CDR1 DFQATT, CDR2 SNEGSKA (reference sequence). The CDR3 has 17 amino acids. The CDR3 here is CSARKHPGTSGRNEQFF. For the CDR3, the DNA is TGCAGTGCTAGAAAACACCCCGGGACTAGCGGGAGGAATGAGCAGTTCTTC.

This clonotype has a handful of counts. The rearrangement joins TRBV10-3 to TRBJ2-7; the match to TRBD1 covers 12 bases. CDR1 and CDR2 from the germline V gene are ENHRY and SYGVKD. V lost 7 bases to trimming and J lost 6 bases; unmatched junction nucleotides: 7. CDR3 length: 14 amino acids. The DNA for the CDR3 is TGTGCCATCAATCCGGGACAGGGGGCAGGCGAGCAGTACTTC. Translated: CAINPGQGAGEQYF.

In its sample, this clonotype was seen a few times. The J gene is TRBJ2-5, the V gene TRBV9, with 7 bases that match TRBD2. CDR3 length: 15 amino acids. Germline assignment: CDR1 SGDLS and CDR2 YYNGEE. The V and J ends lost 4 bases and 1 base, in that order; junction bases with no gene match: 7. CDR3 sequence reads: CASSLRGDSQETQYF. The CDR3 bases are TGTGCCAGCAGCCTTCGGGGGGACTCCCAAGAGACCCAGTACTTC.

J is TRBJ2-7 and V is TRBV20-1, with 11 positions matching TRBD2. CDR1 is DFQATT, CDR2 SNEGSKA, per germline (reference sequence). The V gene end was trimmed by 1 base and the J gene end by 0 bases; junction bases not matched to a gene: 8. The CDR3 sequence is 17 residues long. CDR3 in DNA: TGCAGTGCTAGAGGGGGGACTAGCGGCACTAACTCCTACGAGCAGTACTTC. This encodes CSARGGTSGTNSYEQYF.

The chain carries TRBV4-3 and TRBJ2-5, with D possibly matching TRBD1 (7 bases). Between the trimmed V and J ends, which lost 3 bases and 2 bases, there was a span of 10 bases. Germline V lookup: CDR1 LGHNA, CDR2 YSLEER. The CDR3 sequence is 14 residues long. For the CDR3, the DNA is TGCGCCAGCAGCCAGGCGGGACAGCAAGAGACCCAGTACTTC. It specifies CASSQAGQQETQYF.

This clonotype occurred a few times. The rearrangement uses TRBV27 and TRBJ2-3; 8 nucleotides line up with TRBD1. The CDR3 length is 13 residues. Germline loops: CDR1 MNHEY, CDR2 SMNVEV (reference sequence). V lost 7 bases, J lost 5 bases, and 5 bases stayed unmatched. CDR3 loop: CASNPDRVDTQYF. For the CDR3, the DNA is TGTGCCAGCAACCCGGACAGGGTAGATACGCAGTATTTT.

This chain uses TRBV29-1 with TRBJ2-1; 13 positions match TRBD2. The CDR3 totals 14 residues. V was clipped by 8 bases and J by 7 bases; unmatched bases: 8. Germline CDR1 and CDR2: SQVTM and ANQGSEA. The CDR3 DNA is TGCAGCTTCTGGACTAGCGGGAGACGTAATGAGCAGTTCTTC. Translated: CSFWTSGRRNEQFF.

Points on this clonotype: A much more abundant neighbour one base away suggests this may be a read error. The genes are TRBV6-5 and TRBJ1-6; D is ambiguous. The V gene's germline CDR1 is MNHEY and CDR2 SVGAGI. The CDR3 is made up of 15 amino acids. Deletions cut 0 bases from V and 11 bases from J, with 14 bases between. CDR3 in amino acids: CASSYSLQGEPPLHF. CDR3 nucleotide sequence: TGTGCCAGCAGTTACTCATTACAAGGCGAGCCACCCCTCCACTTT.

In its sample, this clonotype was seen many times. The V gene is TRBV20-1, the J gene TRBJ2-3, with 9 bases fitting TRBD1. Germline CDR1 reads DFQATT; CDR2 reads SNEGSKA (reference sequence). V gave up 8 bases and J gave up 1 base; unmatched junction bases: 7. The CDR3 covers 14 residues. The CDR3 sequence: CSSWTGAGTDTQYF. DNA for the CDR3: TGCAGTTCCTGGACAGGGGCCGGCACAGATACGCAGTATTTT.

In this sample, this clonotype turned up a few times. The chain uses TRBV11-2 and TRBJ2-1; D might be TRBD1 (5 bases). V was clipped by 1 base and J by 8 bases, with 6 bases between them. From germline, CDR1 is SGHAT and CDR2 FQNNGV. The CDR3 totals 12 residues. The CDR3 here is CASSLGQHEQFF. CDR3 nucleotide sequence: TGTGCCAGCAGCTTAGGACAGCATGAGCAGTTCTTC.

The genes are TRBV29-1 and TRBJ2-3, with a possible D match to TRBD1 (8 bases). Deletions cut 3 bases from V and 5 bases from J, with 24 bases between. CDR3 length: 17 amino acids. Germline lookup yields CDR1 SQVTM and CDR2 ANQGSEA. The CDR3 DNA reads TGCAGCGTTGACGGGCGTAGGGGGGGCGGGACAGGAGATACGCAGTATTTT. Its translation is CSVDGRRGGGTGDTQYF.

This chain connects TRBV5-1 to TRBJ1-1, with D hard to call. CDR1 is SGHRS, CDR2 YFSETQ, per germline. V was shortened by 1 base and J by 7 bases, with 8 bases between the two germline ends. The length of the CDR3 is 12 residues. Here the CDR3 DNA reads TGCGCCAGCAGCTTGAACGGTGGTGAAGCTTTCTTT. Translating it yields CASSLNGGEAFF.

This chain connects TRBV5-1 to TRBJ2-3; D might be TRBD1 or TRBD2, each matching 7 bases. The CDR3 covers 16 residues. V was cut by 2 bases and J by 3 bases, with 16 bases left in between. Looked up from germline, CDR1 is SGHRS and CDR2 is YFSETQ. CDR3 coding DNA: TGCGCCAGCAGCTTCCAACAGGGGAGGGCTACAGATACGCAGTATTTT. This codes for CASSFQQGRATDTQYF.

With respect to this clonotype: Mismatch with germline at one junction end may stem from a read error. V gene TRBV29-1 combines with J gene TRBJ2-5; D perhaps matches TRBD2 (5 bases). The CDR3 sequence is 12 residues long. Germline CDR1 and CDR2: SQVTM and ANQGSEA. CDR3 loop: CSVEYGRETQYF. The CDR3 bases are TGTAGCGTTGAATATGGGCGGGAGACCCAGTACTTC.

This clonotype was seen a few times. This chain links TRBV28 with TRBJ2-7; 8 bases are shared with TRBD2. V was clipped by 6 bases and J by 4 bases; unmatched bases: 17. Germline CDR1 and CDR2: MDHEN and SYDVKM. This CDR3 region has 17 residues. The chain's CDR3 is CASRPVGGDLRGYEQYF. The CDR3 bases are TGTGCCAGCAGACCCGTCGGGGGGGATTTGAGGGGTTACGAGCAGTACTTC.

This clonotype was observed a few times. The chain uses TRBV12-3 or TRBV12-4 and TRBJ2-6; D may correspond to TRBD1 or TRBD2 (6 bases each). The CDR3 is 17 amino acids. The ends were cut back, 3 bases at V and 3 bases at J, with 15 bases in the middle. CDR3 DNA sequence: TGTGCCAGCAGTTTTAGTCTTGGGGGGCATGGGGCCAACGTCCTGACTTTC. This codes for CASSFSLGGHGANVLTF.

With regard to this clonotype: One junction end disagrees with the germline gene, perhaps due to a read error. CDR3 in amino acids: CASSGLIKPNRDNSLF. The DNA for the CDR3 is TGTGCCAGCAGCGGATTGATCAAACCCAACCGGGACAATTCACTCTTC. The V gene is TRBV7-8, the J gene TRBJ2-1, with a tentative D call TRBD1 (6 bases). The CDR3 totals 16 residues. The germline V gene encodes CDR1 SGHVS and CDR2 FQNEAQ.

This chain connects TRBV19 to TRBJ1-4; no clear D gene. CDR3 length: 14 amino acids. The germline V and J ends were trimmed by 3 bases and 0 bases, with 5 bases remaining between them. CDR1 and CDR2 from the germline V gene are LNHDA and SQIVND (reference sequence). The CDR3 DNA reads TGTGCCAGTAGTATGGGTGCAACTAATGAAAAACTGTTTTTT. Translation: CASSMGATNEKLFF.

This clonotype was detected a few times. CDR3 nucleotide sequence: TGTGCCAGCAACAGAGCGGGAGGCCAACATGAGCAGTTCTTC. Its protein product is CASNRAGGQHEQFF. The V and J genes are TRBV6-1 and TRBJ2-1; TRBD2 aligns across 9 bases. Germline V lookup: CDR1 MNHNS, CDR2 SASEGT. This CDR3 is 14 amino acids long. V lost 7 bases to trimming and J lost 8 bases; unmatched junction nucleotides: 9.

DNA of the CDR3: TGTGCCAGCCACAACCCAACGGGGTACTATGGCTACACCTTC. Amino acids: CASHNPTGYYGYTF. This chain links TRBV5-4 with TRBJ1-2; D is unclear. V was shortened by 7 bases and J by 3 bases, with 16 bases between the two germline ends. Germline V gene lookup returns CDR1 SGHNT and CDR2 YYREEE (reference sequence). This CDR3 is built from 14 residues.

In this sample, this clonotype turned up a few times. The chain has TRBV7-2 and TRBJ2-7; no definite D call. Germline V lookup: CDR1 SGHTA, CDR2 FQGNSA. This CDR3 has 13 amino acids. V was cut by 0 bases and J by 8 bases, with 11 bases left in between. CDR3: CASSLALDNQQYF. The CDR3 DNA reads TGTGCCAGCAGCTTAGCGCTTGATAACCAGCAGTACTTC.

This chain joins TRBV5-1 and TRBJ2-5; maybe TRBD1 (5 bases). The CDR3 is 15 amino acids. The germline gives CDR1 SGHRS, CDR2 YFSETQ. Trimming pared 3 bases from V and 5 bases from J, leaving 17 bases between. For the CDR3, the DNA is TGCGCCAGCAGCTCCCGACCAAACCCAGGGGAGACCCAGTACTTC. It yields the protein CASSSRPNPGETQYF.

This clonotype was seen only a few times. This chain links TRBV7-2 with TRBJ2-2; 8 bases agree with TRBD1. V was pared by 5 bases and J by 8 bases, with 4 bases of the junction left unmatched. This CDR3 has 13 residues. In germline, CDR1 is SGHTA, CDR2 FQGNSA. This CDR3 is CASSVDRGGELFF. CDR3 DNA: TGTGCCAGCAGCGTTGACAGGGGTGGGGAGCTGTTTTTT.

This clonotype was seen ten or more times. This chain joins TRBV20-1 and TRBJ2-5, with 7 bases identical to TRBD2. This CDR3 is 12 amino acids long. Germline-derived CDR1 and CDR2 are DFQATT and SNEGSKA (reference sequence). Trimming at V came to 4 bases and at J to 4 bases, leaving 3 bases not matched to a gene. CDR3 bases: TGCAGTGCTAAGCGGGAAACAGAGACCCAGTACTTC. It is translated as CSAKRETETQYF.

The V call is TRBV20-1, the J call TRBJ2-7; 8 nucleotides match TRBD2. The germline gives CDR1 DFQATT, CDR2 SNEGSKA (reference sequence). J was trimmed by 3 bases and V by 1 base; bases with no gene match: 8. The CDR3 has 15 residues. CDR3 nucleotides: TGCAGTGCTAGAGCAGTTGCGGGAGGTTACTACGAGCAGTACTTC. This encodes CSARAVAGGYYEQYF.

In its sample, this clonotype was seen a few times. The V and J genes are TRBV21-1 and TRBJ2-7; whether TRBD1, the table's D call, matches the DNA was not checked. TRBV21-1 is deemed a pseudogene. The CDR3 is made up of 17 amino acids. For the CDR3, the DNA is TGTGCCAGCAGCAAATGGCAGGACGGACTGGGACCCTACGAGCAGTACTTC. Its protein product is CASSKWQDGLGPYEQYF.

This clonotype was recorded a few times. The chain couples TRBV14 to TRBJ2-1, with D unclear. V was cut by 6 bases and J by 1 base, with 7 bases left in between. CDR3 length: 13 amino acids. Germline V gene lookup returns CDR1 SGHDN and CDR2 FVKESK. The CDR3 region has the DNA TGTGCCAGCAGTCCCATATCCTACAATGAGCAGTTCTTC. Protein sequence: CASSPISYNEQFF.

The chain combines TRBV5-1 with TRBJ2-2, with D unresolved. The germline gives CDR1 SGHRS, CDR2 YFSETQ. Trimming cost V 4 bases and J 3 bases, with 19 bases left between them. CDR3 length: 17 residues. The CDR3 loop reads CASSLLDPPRDTGELFF. The DNA for the CDR3 is TGCGCCAGCAGCCTTTTGGACCCCCCAAGGGACACCGGGGAGCTGTTTTTT.